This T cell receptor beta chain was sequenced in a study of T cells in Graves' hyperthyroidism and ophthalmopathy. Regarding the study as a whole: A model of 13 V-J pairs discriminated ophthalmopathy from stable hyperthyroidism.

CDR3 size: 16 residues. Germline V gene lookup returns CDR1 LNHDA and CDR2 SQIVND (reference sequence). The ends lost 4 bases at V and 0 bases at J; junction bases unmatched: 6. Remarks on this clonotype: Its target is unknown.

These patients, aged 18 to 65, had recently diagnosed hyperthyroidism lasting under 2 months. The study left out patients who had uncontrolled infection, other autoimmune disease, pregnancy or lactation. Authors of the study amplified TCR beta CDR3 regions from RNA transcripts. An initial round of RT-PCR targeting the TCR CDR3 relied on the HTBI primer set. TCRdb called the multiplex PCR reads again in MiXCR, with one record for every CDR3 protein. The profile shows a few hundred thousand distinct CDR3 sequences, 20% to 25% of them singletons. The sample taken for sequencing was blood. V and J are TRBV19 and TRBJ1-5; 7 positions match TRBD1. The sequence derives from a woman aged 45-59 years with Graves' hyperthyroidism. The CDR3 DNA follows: TGTGCCAGTAGTACCACAGGGGTCAATAGCAATCAGCCCCAGCATTTT. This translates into CASSTTGVNSNQPQHF. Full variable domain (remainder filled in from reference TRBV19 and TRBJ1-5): DGGITQSPKYLFRKEGQNVTLSCEQNLNHDAMYWYRQDPGQGLRLIYYSQIVNDFQKGDIAEGYSVSREKKESFPLTVTSAQKNPTAFYLCASSTTGVNSNQPQHFGDGTRLSIL.